This T cell receptor beta chain was observed in a study of T cell responses to AZD1222 COVID-19 vaccine. At the level of the study: Pooling was applied to second doses at about 4 or about 12 weeks.

Study-level findings and limits: Females made up more of the donors, who were largely white British, and clonal diversity may have come out too low. The study reported that nearly half of spike-specific TCRs target unmutated variant regions. AZD1222 recipients seropositive at baseline numbered only five to seven.

CDR1 SGHTA and CDR2 FQGTGA come from the germline V gene. V lost 0 bases and J lost 5; bases outside the gene matches: 7. The CDR3 covers 15 residues. Measured with immunoSEQ multiplex PCR; TCRdb has only the in-frame clones, and not every one. The data hold under 70,000 clones, with under 90% observed a single time. A word on this clone: Its antigen is undetermined.

The genes are TRBV7-3 and TRBJ2-7; 7 bases agree with TRBD1. The sequenced sample was peripheral blood, obtained on day 0 of AZD1222 vaccination. The TCR sequence derives from an adult in good health. The CDR3 here is CASSLTGKGANEQYF. CDR3 bases: TGTGCCAGCAGCTTAACGGGGAAGGGGGCTAACGAGCAGTACTTC.